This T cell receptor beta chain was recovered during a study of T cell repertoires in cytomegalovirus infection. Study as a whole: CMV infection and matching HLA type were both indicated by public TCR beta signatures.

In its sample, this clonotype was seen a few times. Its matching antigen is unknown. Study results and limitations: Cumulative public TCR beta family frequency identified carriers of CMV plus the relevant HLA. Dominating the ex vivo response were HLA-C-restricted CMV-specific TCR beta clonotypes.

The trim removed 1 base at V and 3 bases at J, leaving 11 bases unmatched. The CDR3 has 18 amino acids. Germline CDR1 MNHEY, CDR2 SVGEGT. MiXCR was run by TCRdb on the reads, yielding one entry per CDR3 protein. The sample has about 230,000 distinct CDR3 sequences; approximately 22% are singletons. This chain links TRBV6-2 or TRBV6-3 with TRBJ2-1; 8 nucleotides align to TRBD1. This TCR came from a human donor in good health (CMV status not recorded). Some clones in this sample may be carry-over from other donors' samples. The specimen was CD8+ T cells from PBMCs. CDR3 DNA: TGTGCCAGCAGTTACTTCCACCCGGGACAGGAGCACTACAATGAGCAGTTCTTC. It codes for CASSYFHPGQEHYNEQFF.